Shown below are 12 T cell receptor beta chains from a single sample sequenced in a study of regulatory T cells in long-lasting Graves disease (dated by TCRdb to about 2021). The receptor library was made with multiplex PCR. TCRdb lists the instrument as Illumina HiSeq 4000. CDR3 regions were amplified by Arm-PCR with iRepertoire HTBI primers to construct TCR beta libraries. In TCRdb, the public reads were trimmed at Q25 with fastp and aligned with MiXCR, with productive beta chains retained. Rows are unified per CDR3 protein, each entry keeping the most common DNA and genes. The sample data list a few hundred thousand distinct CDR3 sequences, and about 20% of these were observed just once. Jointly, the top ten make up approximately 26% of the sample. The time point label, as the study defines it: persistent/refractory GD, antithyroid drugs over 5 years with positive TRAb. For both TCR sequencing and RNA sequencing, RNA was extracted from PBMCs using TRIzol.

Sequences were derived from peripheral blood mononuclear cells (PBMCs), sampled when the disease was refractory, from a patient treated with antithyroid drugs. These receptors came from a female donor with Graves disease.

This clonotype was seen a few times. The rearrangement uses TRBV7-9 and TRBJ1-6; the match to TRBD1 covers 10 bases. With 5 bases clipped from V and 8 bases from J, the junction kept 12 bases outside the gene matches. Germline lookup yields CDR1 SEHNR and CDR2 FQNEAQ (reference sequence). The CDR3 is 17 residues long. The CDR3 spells CASSQPSGQGIHSPLHF. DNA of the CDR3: TGTGCCAGCAGCCAACCGTCGGGACAGGGGATCCATTCACCCCTCCACTTT.

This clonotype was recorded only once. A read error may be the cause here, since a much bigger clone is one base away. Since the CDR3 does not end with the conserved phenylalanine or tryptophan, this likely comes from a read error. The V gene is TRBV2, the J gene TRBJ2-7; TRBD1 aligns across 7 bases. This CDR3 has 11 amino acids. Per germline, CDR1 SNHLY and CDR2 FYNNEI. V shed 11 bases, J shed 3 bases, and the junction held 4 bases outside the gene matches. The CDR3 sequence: CAGRDSYEQYL. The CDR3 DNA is TGTGCCGGCCGGGACAGCTACGAGCAGTACCTC.

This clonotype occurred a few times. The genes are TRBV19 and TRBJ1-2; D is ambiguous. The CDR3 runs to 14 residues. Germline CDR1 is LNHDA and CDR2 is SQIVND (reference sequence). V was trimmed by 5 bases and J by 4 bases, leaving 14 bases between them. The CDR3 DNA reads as TGTGCCAGTAGTCCCTTCGGCGCGAGCTATGGCTACACCTTC. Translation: CASSPFGASYGYTF.

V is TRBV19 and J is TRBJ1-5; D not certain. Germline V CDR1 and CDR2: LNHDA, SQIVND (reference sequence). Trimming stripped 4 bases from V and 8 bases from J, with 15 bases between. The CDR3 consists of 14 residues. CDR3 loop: CASSNIVGMEPQHF. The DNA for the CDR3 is TGTGCCAGTAGTAATATCGTAGGGATGGAGCCCCAGCATTTT.

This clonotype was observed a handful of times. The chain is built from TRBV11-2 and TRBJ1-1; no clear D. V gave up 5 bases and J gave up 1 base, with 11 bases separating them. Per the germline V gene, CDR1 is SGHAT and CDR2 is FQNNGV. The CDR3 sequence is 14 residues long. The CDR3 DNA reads TGTGCCAGCAGCAAGGAGATCGGGAACACTGAAGCTTTCTTT. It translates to CASSKEIGNTEAFF. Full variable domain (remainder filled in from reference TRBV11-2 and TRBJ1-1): EAGVAQSPRYKIIEKRQSVAFWCNPISGHATLYWYQQILGQGPKLLIQFQNNGVVDDSQLPKDRFSAERLKGVDSTLKIQPAKLEDSAVYLCASSKEIGNTEAFFGQGTRLTVV.

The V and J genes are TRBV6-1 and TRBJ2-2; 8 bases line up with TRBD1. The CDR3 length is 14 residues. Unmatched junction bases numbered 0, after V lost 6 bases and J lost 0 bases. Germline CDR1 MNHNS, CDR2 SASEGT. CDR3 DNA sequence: TGTGCCAGCAGGACAGGGGCGAACACCGGGGAGCTGTTTTTT. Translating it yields CASRTGANTGELFF.

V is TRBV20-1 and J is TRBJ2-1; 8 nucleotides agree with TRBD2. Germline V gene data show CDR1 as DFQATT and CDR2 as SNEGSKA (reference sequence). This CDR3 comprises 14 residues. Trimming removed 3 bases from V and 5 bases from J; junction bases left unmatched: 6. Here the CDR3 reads CSARSGRPDNEQFF. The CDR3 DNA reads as TGCAGTGCTAGGAGCGGGAGACCGGACAATGAGCAGTTCTTC.

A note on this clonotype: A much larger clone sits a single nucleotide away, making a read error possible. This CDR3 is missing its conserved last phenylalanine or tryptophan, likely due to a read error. As DNA, the CDR3 is TGTGCCAGCAGCTTGACCTCCGGGACAGGGAGGAACATTCAGTACTAC. Protein sequence: CASSLTSGTGRNIQYY. This sequence joins TRBV2 and TRBJ2-4; TRBD1 matches at 9 bases. The ends lost 6 bases at V and 7 bases at J; junction bases unmatched: 13. The CDR3 loop spans 16 amino acids. Germline CDR1 is SNHLY and CDR2 is FYNNEI.

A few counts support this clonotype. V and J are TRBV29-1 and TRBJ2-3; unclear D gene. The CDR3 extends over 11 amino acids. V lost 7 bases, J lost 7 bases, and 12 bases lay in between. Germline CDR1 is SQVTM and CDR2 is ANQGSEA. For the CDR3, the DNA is TGCAGCGGGAATTCCGGACATACGCAGTATTTT. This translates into CSGNSGHTQYF.

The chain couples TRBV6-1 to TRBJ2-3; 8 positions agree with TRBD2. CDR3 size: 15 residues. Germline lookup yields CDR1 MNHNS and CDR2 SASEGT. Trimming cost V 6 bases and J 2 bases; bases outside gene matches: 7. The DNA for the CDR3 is TGTGCCAGCAGCCGCCTAGCGGGTAACACAGATACGCAGTATTTT. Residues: CASSRLAGNTDTQYF.

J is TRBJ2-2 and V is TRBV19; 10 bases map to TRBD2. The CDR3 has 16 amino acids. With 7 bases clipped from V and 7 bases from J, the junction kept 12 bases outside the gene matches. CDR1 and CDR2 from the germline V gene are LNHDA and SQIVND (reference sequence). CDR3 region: CASKLAGAHVNGELFF. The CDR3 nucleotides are TGTGCCAGTAAGCTAGCGGGAGCCCACGTGAACGGGGAGCTGTTTTTT.

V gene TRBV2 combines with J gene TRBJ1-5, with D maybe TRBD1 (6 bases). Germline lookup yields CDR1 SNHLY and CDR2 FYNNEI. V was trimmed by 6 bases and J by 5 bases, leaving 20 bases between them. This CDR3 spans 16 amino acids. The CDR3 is CASSQGAWGADQPQHF. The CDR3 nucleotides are TGTGCCAGCAGCCAAGGGGCCTGGGGGGCAGATCAGCCCCAGCATTTT.